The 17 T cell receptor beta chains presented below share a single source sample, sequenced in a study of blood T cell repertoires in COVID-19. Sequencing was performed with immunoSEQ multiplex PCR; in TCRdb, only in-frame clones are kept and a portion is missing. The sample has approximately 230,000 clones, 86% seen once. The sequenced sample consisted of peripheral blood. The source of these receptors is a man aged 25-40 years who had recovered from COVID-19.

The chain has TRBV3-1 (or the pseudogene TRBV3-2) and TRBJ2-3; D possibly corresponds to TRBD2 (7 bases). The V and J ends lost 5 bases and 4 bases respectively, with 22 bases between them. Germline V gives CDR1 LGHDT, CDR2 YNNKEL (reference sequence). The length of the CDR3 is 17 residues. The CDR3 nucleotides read TGTGCCAGCAGCGCCCTCCCACGGGGGGCCAAAGCAGATACGCAGTATTTT. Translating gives CASSALPRGAKADTQYF.

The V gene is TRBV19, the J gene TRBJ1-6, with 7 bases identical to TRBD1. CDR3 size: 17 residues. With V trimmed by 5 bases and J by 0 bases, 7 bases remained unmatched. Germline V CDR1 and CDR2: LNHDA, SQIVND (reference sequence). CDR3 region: CASSAGQAFSYNSPLHF. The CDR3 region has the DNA TGTGCCAGTAGTGCCGGACAGGCATTCTCCTATAATTCACCCCTCCACTTT.

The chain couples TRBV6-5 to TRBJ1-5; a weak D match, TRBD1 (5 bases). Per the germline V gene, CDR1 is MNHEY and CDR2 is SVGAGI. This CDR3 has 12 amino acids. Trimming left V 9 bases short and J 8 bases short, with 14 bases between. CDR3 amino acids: CASRRGGEPQHF. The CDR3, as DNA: TGTGCCAGTCGCCGGGGAGGGGAGCCCCAGCATTTT.

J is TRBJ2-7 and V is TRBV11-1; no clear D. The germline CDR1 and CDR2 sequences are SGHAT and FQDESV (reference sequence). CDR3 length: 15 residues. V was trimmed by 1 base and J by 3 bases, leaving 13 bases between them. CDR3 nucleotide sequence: TGTGCCAGCAGCTTAGAGCGTCAGATATTCTACGAGCAGTACTTC. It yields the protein CASSLERQIFYEQYF.

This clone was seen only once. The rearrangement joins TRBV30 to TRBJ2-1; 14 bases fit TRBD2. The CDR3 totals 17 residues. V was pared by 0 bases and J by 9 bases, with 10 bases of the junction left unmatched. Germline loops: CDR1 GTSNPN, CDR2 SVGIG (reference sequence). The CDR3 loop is CAWSVGWTSGGKGEQFF. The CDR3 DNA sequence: TGTGCCTGGAGTGTAGGCTGGACTAGCGGGGGGAAGGGTGAGCAGTTCTTC. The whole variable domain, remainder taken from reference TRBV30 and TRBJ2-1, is SQTIHQWPATLVQPVGSPLSLECTVEGTSNPNLYWYRQAAGRGLQLLFYSVGIGQISSEVPQNLSASRPQDRQFILSSKKLLLSDSGFYLCAWSVGWTSGGKGEQFFGPGTRLTVL.

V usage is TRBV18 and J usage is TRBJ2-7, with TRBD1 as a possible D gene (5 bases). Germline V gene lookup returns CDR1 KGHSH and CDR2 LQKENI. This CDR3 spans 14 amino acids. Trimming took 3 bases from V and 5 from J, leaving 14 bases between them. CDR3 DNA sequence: TGTGCCAGCTCACCCGAGTCTCCCAGGGACGAGCAGTACTTC. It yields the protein CASSPESPRDEQYF.

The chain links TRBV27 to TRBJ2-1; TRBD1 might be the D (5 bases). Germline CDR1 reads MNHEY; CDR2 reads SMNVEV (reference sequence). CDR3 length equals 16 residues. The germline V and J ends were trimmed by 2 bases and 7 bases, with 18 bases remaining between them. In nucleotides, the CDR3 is TGTGCCAGCAGTTTACCGCCGCCCAAGGGGCGGAATGAGCAGTTCTTC. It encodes CASSLPPPKGRNEQFF.

CDR3: CASVPGQRTNSNQPQHF. The CDR3 region has the DNA TGTGCCAGCGTACCGGGACAACGCACAAATAGCAATCAGCCCCAGCATTTT. This sequence joins TRBV19 and TRBJ1-5, with a tentative D call TRBD1 (6 bases). CDR3 size: 17 residues. The germline gives CDR1 LNHDA, CDR2 SQIVND (reference sequence). V gave up 9 bases and J gave up 0 bases, with 21 bases separating them.

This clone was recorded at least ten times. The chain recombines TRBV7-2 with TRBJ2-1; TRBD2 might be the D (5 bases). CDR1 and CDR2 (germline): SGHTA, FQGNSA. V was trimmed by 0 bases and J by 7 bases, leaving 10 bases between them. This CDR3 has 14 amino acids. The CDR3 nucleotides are TGTGCCAGCAGCTTAGCCGGGATGGAGAATGAGCAGTTCTTC. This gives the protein CASSLAGMENEQFF.

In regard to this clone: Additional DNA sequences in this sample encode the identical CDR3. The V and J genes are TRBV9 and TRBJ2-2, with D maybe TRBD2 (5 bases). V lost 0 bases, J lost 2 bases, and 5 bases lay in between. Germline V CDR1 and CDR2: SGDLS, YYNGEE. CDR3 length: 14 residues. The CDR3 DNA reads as TGTGCCAGCAGCGTAGGGACTAACACCGGGGAGCTGTTTTTT. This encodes CASSVGTNTGELFF.

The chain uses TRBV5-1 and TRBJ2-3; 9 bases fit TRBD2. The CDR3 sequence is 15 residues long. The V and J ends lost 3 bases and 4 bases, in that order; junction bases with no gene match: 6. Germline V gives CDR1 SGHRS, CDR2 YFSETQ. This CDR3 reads CASSSSSGVADTQYF. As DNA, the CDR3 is TGCGCCAGCAGCTCATCTAGCGGGGTCGCAGATACGCAGTATTTT.

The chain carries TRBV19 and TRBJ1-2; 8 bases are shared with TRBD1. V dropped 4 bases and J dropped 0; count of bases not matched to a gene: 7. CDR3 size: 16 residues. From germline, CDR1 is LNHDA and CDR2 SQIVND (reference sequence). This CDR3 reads CASSTAWDRTNYGYTF. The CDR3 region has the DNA TGTGCCAGTAGTACCGCATGGGACAGGACTAACTATGGCTACACCTTC.

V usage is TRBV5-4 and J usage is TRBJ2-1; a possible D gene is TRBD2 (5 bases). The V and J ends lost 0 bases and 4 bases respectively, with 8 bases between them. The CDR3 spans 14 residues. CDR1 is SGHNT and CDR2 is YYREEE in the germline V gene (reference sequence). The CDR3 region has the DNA TGTGCCAGCAGCTTGGACGGCGGGTACAATGAGCAGTTCTTC. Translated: CASSLDGGYNEQFF.

The CDR3 sequence: CASSLGGGNTIYF. Written as DNA, the CDR3 is TGCGCCAGCAGCTTGGGCGGCGGAAACACCATATATTTT. The V gene is TRBV5-1, the J gene TRBJ1-3; no clear D. Looked up from germline, CDR1 is SGHRS and CDR2 is YFSETQ. The CDR3 spans 13 residues. The germline V and J ends were trimmed by 0 bases and 4 bases, with 5 bases remaining between them.

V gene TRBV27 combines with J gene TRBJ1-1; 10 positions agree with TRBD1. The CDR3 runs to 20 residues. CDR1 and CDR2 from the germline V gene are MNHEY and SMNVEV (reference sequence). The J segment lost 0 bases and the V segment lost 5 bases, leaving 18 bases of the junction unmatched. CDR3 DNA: TGTGCCAGCAGTCCTGGAAGGGGACAGGGGAGAGGAGGGTTGAACACTGAAGCTTTCTTT. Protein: CASSPGRGQGRGGLNTEAFF.

CDR3 sequence (DNA): TGTGCCATCAGTGAGTCAGATACAGGGGATGACACCTTC. Residues: CAISESDTGDDTF. The chain is built from TRBV10-3 and TRBJ1-2; TRBD1 matches 7 bases. Per germline, CDR1 ENHRY and CDR2 SYGVKD. This CDR3 is 13 amino acids long. With V trimmed by 0 bases and J by 12 bases, 7 bases remained unmatched.

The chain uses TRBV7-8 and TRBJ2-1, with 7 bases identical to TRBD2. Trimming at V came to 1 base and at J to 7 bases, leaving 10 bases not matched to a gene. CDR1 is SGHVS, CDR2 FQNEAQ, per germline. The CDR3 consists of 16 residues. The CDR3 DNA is TGTGCCAGCAGCTTAGGACTAGCCCTCGAGGGGAATGAGCAGTTCTTC. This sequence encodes CASSLGLALEGNEQFF.